This TCR beta chain comes out of a study of technical replicates of blood from a handful of donors. CDR1 is SEHNR, CDR2 FQNEAQ, per germline (reference sequence). The CDR3 length is 13 residues. Between the trimmed V and J ends, which lost 5 bases and 3 bases, there was a span of 10 bases. Profiled with immunoSEQ multiplex PCR; TCRdb holds only in-frame clones, not every one. The sample consists of approximately 99,000 clones, 95% of them appearing once. The V gene is TRBV7-9, the J gene TRBJ1-1, with a weak D call TRBD1 (6 bases). Input material: T cells isolated from PBMCs. The receptor was isolated from a human donor in good health. CDR3 amino acids: CASSNGQHTEAFF. The DNA of the CDR3 is TGTGCCAGCAGCAACGGACAGCACACTGAAGCTTTCTTT. The whole variable domain, filled in from reference TRBV7-9 and TRBJ1-1, reads DTGVSQNPRHKITKRGQNVTFRCDPISEHNRLYWYRQTLGQGPEFLTYFQNEAQLEKSRLLSDRFSAERPKGSFSTLEIQRTEQGDSAMYLCASSNGQHTEAFFGQGTRLTVV.